This section outlines one T cell receptor beta chain sequence together with its context. Its target is unknown. Healthy bone marrow donors formed the donor group. In the PCR, 60 Vbeta and 13 Jbeta primers were used. Some clones are missing from TCRdb's copy, which holds only in-frame ones; the method was immunoSEQ multiplex PCR. The profile covers around 190,000 clones, with over 75% appearing a single time and 2.9% taken by the ten largest. These data belong to a study of cytomegalovirus exposure and HLA in healthy donors. Study-wide context: Samples from HLA-typed donors yielded around 79 million unique TCRs in an early data release.

Overall study findings and caveats: Analyzed later, association rates of TCRs varied across HLA loci, with DRB1 most and HLA-C fewest.

The CDR3 is made up of 16 amino acids. V lost 2 bases to trimming and J lost 6 bases; unmatched junction nucleotides: 8. Germline CDR1 reads SGHTA; CDR2 reads FQGNSA. This receptor was identified in a woman aged 30 to 39 in good health and CMV-seronegative. The gene calls are TRBV7-2 and TRBJ2-7; 12 positions match TRBD2. Sequencing used PBMCs. The CDR3 DNA sequence: TGTGCCAGCAGCTTATCCTCGACTAGCGGGAGAAGCGAGCAGTACTTC. It is translated as CASSLSSTSGRSEQYF.